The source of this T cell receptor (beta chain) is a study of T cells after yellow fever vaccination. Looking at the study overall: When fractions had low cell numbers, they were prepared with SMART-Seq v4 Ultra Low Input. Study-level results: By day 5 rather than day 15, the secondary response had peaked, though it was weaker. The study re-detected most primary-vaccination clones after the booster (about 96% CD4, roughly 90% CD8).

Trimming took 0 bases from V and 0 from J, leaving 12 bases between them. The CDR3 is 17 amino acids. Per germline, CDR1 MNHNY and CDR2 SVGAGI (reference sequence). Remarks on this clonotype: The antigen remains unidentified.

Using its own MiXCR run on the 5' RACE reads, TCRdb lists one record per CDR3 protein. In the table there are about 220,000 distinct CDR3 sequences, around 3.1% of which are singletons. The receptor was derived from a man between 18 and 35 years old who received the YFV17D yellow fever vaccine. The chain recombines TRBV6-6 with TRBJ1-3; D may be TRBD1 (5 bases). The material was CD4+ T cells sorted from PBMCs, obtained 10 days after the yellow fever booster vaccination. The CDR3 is CASSYSRAGHSGNTIYF. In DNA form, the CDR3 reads TGTGCCAGCAGTTACTCGAGGGCCGGACACTCTGGAAACACCATATATTTT.